The 19 T cell receptor beta chains given below trace back to one sample, sequenced in a study of OX40 agonist ivuxolimab in advanced cancers. Generated by immunoSEQ multiplex PCR, the TCRdb table keeps only in-frame clones and is missing some. The sample has approximately 77,000 clones; under 90% are singletons. Sequenced material: CD4+ or CD8+ T cells sorted from blood, taken in a trial of the OX40 agonist ivuxolimab. These receptors all come from an adult with an advanced solid tumor such as melanoma, head and neck, liver or kidney cancer.

The V gene is TRBV9, the J gene TRBJ1-3, with D perhaps matching TRBD1 (5 bases). The germline CDR1 and CDR2 sequences are SGDLS and YYNGEE. Trimming removed 4 bases at V and 2 bases at J, with 16 bases between. There are 16 residues in the CDR3. CDR3 residues: CASSNSVEGPGNTIYF. CDR3 nucleotide sequence: TGTGCCAGCAGCAACAGCGTGGAGGGGCCTGGAAACACCATATATTTT.

This sequence joins TRBV7-3 and TRBJ2-2; 7 bases line up with TRBD1. V was clipped by 3 bases and J by 5 bases; unmatched bases: 0. The CDR3 is made up of 13 amino acids. Germline loops: CDR1 SGHTA, CDR2 FQGTGA. CDR3 coding DNA: TGTGCCAGCAGCTTGACAGGGACCGGGGAGCTGTTTTTT. This gives the protein CASSLTGTGELFF.

The sample holds one count of this clone. This chain connects TRBV6-5 to TRBJ2-7; D might be TRBD1 (5 bases). CDR1 and CDR2 (germline): MNHEY, SVGAGI. The CDR3 runs 13 residues. Trimming removed 7 bases from V and 0 bases from J, with 10 bases in between. The CDR3 protein is CASNKGASYEQYF. The CDR3 nucleotides read TGTGCCAGCAATAAAGGGGCCTCCTACGAGCAGTACTTC.

The chain links TRBV19 to TRBJ2-3, with 7 positions matching TRBD2. With 6 bases clipped from V and 4 bases from J, the junction kept 10 bases outside the gene matches. In germline, CDR1 is LNHDA, CDR2 SQIVND (reference sequence). There are 15 residues in the CDR3. CDR3 residues: CASSTGGSRADTQYF. Here the CDR3 DNA reads TGTGCCAGTAGCACCGGCGGGAGTAGGGCAGATACGCAGTATTTT.

The chain carries TRBV18 and TRBJ1-2; D is perhaps TRBD1 (5 bases). CDR1 is KGHSH, CDR2 LQKENI, per germline. The CDR3 spans 14 residues. V lost 5 bases and J lost 1, with 11 bases in between. The CDR3 nucleotides read TGTGCCAGCTCATCGGGGCGTAATAACTATGGCTACACCTTC. As protein: CASSSGRNNYGYTF.

The chain joins TRBV7-9 to TRBJ2-3; tentatively, D is TRBD2 (5 bases). Germline CDR1 is SEHNR and CDR2 is FQNEAQ (reference sequence). The V gene lost 5 bases and the J gene lost 4 bases, with 16 bases spanning the gap. This CDR3 is built from 15 residues. The CDR3 loop reads CASSRYGVGADTQYF. Written as DNA, the CDR3 is TGTGCCAGCAGCCGGTATGGAGTCGGGGCAGATACGCAGTATTTT.

The chain is built from TRBV27 and TRBJ1-5; no firm D call. Per germline, CDR1 MNHEY and CDR2 SMNVEV (reference sequence). The CDR3 runs 15 residues. V was pared by 0 bases and J by 4 bases, with 10 bases between. The CDR3 DNA sequence: TGTGCCAGCAGTTTATCGATCATGGGGAATCAGCCCCAGCATTTT. This sequence encodes CASSLSIMGNQPQHF.

The chain combines TRBV2 with TRBJ1-6, with D tentatively TRBD1 (5 bases). CDR1 SNHLY and CDR2 FYNNEI come from the germline V gene. Between the trimmed V and J ends, which lost 3 bases and 7 bases, there was a span of 13 bases. The CDR3 has 15 residues. CDR3 sequence: CASSDRPGGNSPLHF. CDR3 in DNA: TGTGCCAGCAGTGACAGGCCCGGGGGAAATTCACCCCTCCACTTT.

This chain links TRBV5-4 with TRBJ2-7, with D perhaps matching TRBD1 or TRBD2 (5 bases each). This CDR3 comprises 14 residues. V lost 6 bases and J 5 bases, leaving 18 bases between the germline ends. The germline CDR1 and CDR2 sequences are SGHNT and YYREEE (reference sequence). Written as DNA, the CDR3 is TGTGCCAGCACCCTCGGGGCTCAATCCGACGAGCAGTACTTC. The encoded protein is CASTLGAQSDEQYF.

This chain connects TRBV7-9 to TRBJ2-7; 10 bases line up with TRBD1. J lost 9 bases, V lost 4 bases, and 9 bases had no gene match. Germline V gives CDR1 SEHNR, CDR2 FQNEAQ (reference sequence). The CDR3 contains 14 residues. The CDR3 here is CASSSQGQGGWQYF. The CDR3, as DNA: TGTGCCAGCAGCTCGCAAGGACAGGGGGGCTGGCAGTACTTC. The variable domain in full, completed from reference TRBV7-9 and TRBJ2-7, reads DTGVSQNPRHKITKRGQNVTFRCDPISEHNRLYWYRQTLGQGPEFLTYFQNEAQLEKSRLLSDRFSAERPKGSFSTLEIQRTEQGDSAMYLCASSSQGQGGWQYFGPGTRLTVT.

The rearrangement links TRBV9 to TRBJ1-4, with 7 bases aligning to TRBD1. Germline assignment: CDR1 SGDLS and CDR2 YYNGEE. Losses at the gene ends were 1 base for V and 3 bases for J; bases not matched to a gene: 3. CDR3 length: 15 residues. CDR3 sequence (DNA): TGTGCCAGCAGCGTATCGGGGACAGCTAATGAAAAACTGTTTTTT. It yields the protein CASSVSGTANEKLFF.

The rearrangement links TRBV29-1 to TRBJ1-2; D call uncertain. Trimming pared 5 bases from V and 4 bases from J, leaving 17 bases between. The CDR3 spans 14 residues. Germline CDR1 reads SQVTM; CDR2 reads ANQGSEA. The CDR3 loop reads CSVPSVLSTYGYTF. CDR3 nucleotide sequence: TGCAGCGTTCCATCGGTCCTCTCTACCTATGGCTACACCTTC.

This chain connects TRBV27 to TRBJ1-4; TRBD1 agrees at 7 bases. Germline CDR1 and CDR2: MNHEY and SMNVEV (reference sequence). CDR3 length: 14 amino acids. Unmatched junction bases numbered 7, after V lost 8 bases and J lost 4 bases. The CDR3 here is CASGNDRVNEKLFF. The CDR3 DNA reads as TGTGCCAGCGGAAACGACAGGGTTAATGAAAAACTGTTTTTT.

This CDR3 reads CASSLRDTEAFF. The CDR3 bases are TGTGCCAGCAGCTTAAGGGACACTGAAGCTTTCTTT. J is TRBJ1-1 and V is TRBV11-2; no definite D call. The V and J ends lost 2 bases and 3 bases respectively, with 4 bases between them. This CDR3 spans 12 amino acids. The V gene's germline CDR1 is SGHAT and CDR2 FQNNGV.

This chain uses TRBV18 with TRBJ1-1; 7 bases agree with TRBD1. Per germline, CDR1 KGHSH and CDR2 LQKENI. V lost 4 bases to trimming and J lost 2 bases; unmatched junction nucleotides: 13. The CDR3 length is 17 residues. The CDR3 loop reads CASSLGYTGTANTEAFF. In DNA, the CDR3 is TGTGCCAGCTCACTGGGGTATACCGGGACAGCTAACACTGAAGCTTTCTTT.

The CDR3 loop is CASRWIGTGELFF. For the CDR3, the DNA is TGTGCCAGCCGTTGGATCGGCACCGGGGAGCTGTTTTTT. The chain employs TRBV27 and TRBJ2-2; D not resolved. V lost 8 bases to trimming and J lost 4 bases, with 11 bases between them. The CDR3 is 13 amino acids. The germline V gene has CDR1 MNHEY and CDR2 SMNVEV (reference sequence).

By frequency in the sample, this clone is medium-sized. The chain joins TRBV29-1 to TRBJ1-2; possibly TRBD1 for D (6 bases). Trimming took 4 bases from V and 6 from J, leaving 9 bases between them. The CDR3 is made up of 11 amino acids. The germline gives CDR1 SQVTM, CDR2 ANQGSEA. The CDR3 spells CSVGRGDGYTF. In DNA, the CDR3 is TGCAGCGTTGGCAGGGGCGATGGCTACACCTTC.

The rearrangement links TRBV7-9 to TRBJ1-6; D call uncertain. The ends were cut back, 5 bases at V and 8 bases at J, with 7 bases in the middle. The germline CDR1 and CDR2 sequences are SEHNR and FQNEAQ (reference sequence). The CDR3 runs to 12 residues. The CDR3 region has the DNA TGTGCCAGCAGCCCGCTCTATTCACCCCTCCACTTT. Translation gives CASSPLYSPLHF. Variable domain in full (rest from reference TRBV7-9 and TRBJ1-6): DTGVSQNPRHKITKRGQNVTFRCDPISEHNRLYWYRQTLGQGPEFLTYFQNEAQLEKSRLLSDRFSAERPKGSFSTLEIQRTEQGDSAMYLCASSPLYSPLHFGNGTRLTVT.

This clone came up once. V gene TRBV19 combines with J gene TRBJ2-7; 11 bases map to TRBD2. The V gene's germline CDR1 is LNHDA and CDR2 SQIVND (reference sequence). The J segment lost 3 bases and the V segment lost 5 bases, leaving 6 bases of the junction unmatched. The CDR3 is made up of 15 amino acids. CDR3 residues: CASSRSGTSGYEQYF. The CDR3 bases are TGTGCCAGTAGTCGCTCCGGGACTAGCGGCTACGAGCAGTACTTC. The complete variable domain, with remaining parts taken from reference TRBV19 and TRBJ2-7, reads DGGITQSPKYLFRKEGQNVTLSCEQNLNHDAMYWYRQDPGQGLRLIYYSQIVNDFQKGDIAEGYSVSREKKESFPLTVTSAQKNPTAFYLCASSRSGTSGYEQYFGPGTRLTVT.